The present T cell receptor beta chain was sequenced within a study of blood T cell repertoires in COVID-19. Looking at the study overall: Samples came from the United States, Italy and Spain, spanning acute and convalescent COVID-19. PBMCs, B-cell-depleted T cells, or T cells provided the cDNA or gDNA that made up the material.

In the original workflow: By means of reference gene primer amplification, nucleated cell counts were estimated. TCRdb's table, derived via immunoSEQ multiplex PCR, lists solely in-frame clones and lacks some. V and J calls plus clone size are reproduced from that table; the DNA served to infer D and trimming. Of some 250,000 clones listed, 86% are singletons. This clone was counted only a few times. Seattle's enrolled individuals joined amid active infection and were then monitored longitudinally. This TCR was recovered from a woman in her 30s with COVID-19, enrolled during active disease. Sequencing was carried out using peripheral blood.

CDR3 protein: CASSLGLAVEQFF. In nucleotides, the CDR3 is TGTGCCAGCAGCTTAGGACTAGCTGTTGAGCAGTTCTTC. V and J are TRBV7-9 and TRBJ2-1, with 7 bases aligning to TRBD2. The V segment lost 1 base and the J segment 9 bases; nucleotides outside the gene matches: 3. The CDR3 contains 13 residues. CDR1 is SEHNR, CDR2 FQNEAQ, per germline (reference sequence).